Below, 5 T cell receptor beta chains from the same sample are listed, as sequenced in a study of regulatory dendritic cells for organ transplantation. Antigens of these TCRs are unknown. CFSE-labeled sorted T cells met regulatory or mature dendritic cells for around 5 days. Here immunoSEQ multiplex PCR was the method, and the copy in TCRdb shows in-frame clones only, minus some. The sample contains 20,000 or so clones, approximately 79% of which appear only once. The sample was memory CD4+ T cells from blood cultured with regulatory dendritic cells. As to subset: CD45RO+ memory T cells. The receptor set was obtained from a human donor in good health.

The chain links TRBV10-3 to TRBJ2-7, with D maybe TRBD1 (9 bases). The germline CDR1 and CDR2 sequences are ENHRY and SYGVKD. The V end lost 3 bases, the J end lost 3 bases, and 21 bases lay between the germline ends. CDR3 length equals 17 residues. The CDR3 coding sequence is TGTGCCATCAGTGACGGGGGGGACAGGGTCGGTGGCTACGAGCAGTACTTC. Translation: CAISDGGDRVGGYEQYF.

The V gene is TRBV4-3, the J gene TRBJ2-7; D ambiguous. The germline V gene has CDR1 LGHNA and CDR2 YSLEER. The V and J ends lost 1 base and 1 base respectively, with 5 bases between them. The CDR3 length is 13 residues. CDR3 in amino acids: CASSQGLSYEQYF. CDR3 coding DNA: TGCGCCAGCAGCCAAGGACTGTCCTACGAGCAGTACTTC.

The rearrangement links TRBV5-8 to TRBJ2-3, with D unresolved. The CDR3 runs to 15 residues. Germline CDR1 reads SGHTS; CDR2 reads YDEGEE. Trimming removed 4 bases at V and 3 bases at J, with 15 bases between. The CDR3 here is CASSPGQLGTDTQYF. CDR3 bases: TGTGCCAGCAGCCCGGGTCAGCTAGGGACAGATACGCAGTATTTT.

The chain recombines TRBV7-8 with TRBJ2-7; the D gene is possibly TRBD2 (5 bases). The CDR3 covers 15 residues. V gave up 3 bases and J gave up 0 bases, with 12 bases separating them. Looked up from germline, CDR1 is SGHVS and CDR2 is FQNEAQ. CDR3 DNA: TGTGCCAGCAGCTTGGTGGGAGTGGGCTCCTACGAGCAGTACTTC. This encodes CASSLVGVGSYEQYF.

The table lists this clone with a few counts. The chain recombines TRBV2 with TRBJ2-7, with D hard to call. Between the trimmed V and J ends, which lost 7 bases and 3 bases, there was a span of 7 bases. The germline gives CDR1 SNHLY, CDR2 FYNNEI. This CDR3 is 11 amino acids long. Written as DNA, the CDR3 is TGTGCCAGCAAATACCACTACGAGCAGTACTTC. It codes for CASKYHYEQYF.